Following are 10 T cell receptor beta chains from one sample sequenced in a study of blood T cell repertoires in COVID-19 (TCRdb year 2020). To prepare the library, the immunoSEQ multiplex PCR assay was applied. The table comes from immuneACCESS by way of TCRdb, which keeps in-frame sequences with V and J called. Part of the clones is missing from these tables; in studies checked, under half for an unresolved V gene and the rest for unknown reasons. In this sample the table shows fewer than 400,000 clones, under 90% of which occur a single time. Under 3.5% of the sample is taken by the ten largest. The sample was peripheral blood. These receptors were taken from a woman aged 25 to 45 with COVID-19, enrolled during active disease.

V and J are TRBV6-6 and TRBJ1-1; D is perhaps TRBD1 (5 bases). The CDR3 is 16 amino acids. V shed 0 bases and J shed 1 base, with 12 bases lying between them. Germline V gene sequence: CDR1 MNHNY, CDR2 SVGAGI (reference sequence). The CDR3 DNA reads as TGTGCCAGCAGTTACTCTGCCTCGGGGGGGAACACTGAAGCTTTCTTT. This sequence encodes CASSYSASGGNTEAFF.

This clone was picked up a small number of times. The CDR3 DNA reads TGTGCCAGCAGTGAATTCGGCAGGGGCCCCCGGAACACTGAAGCTTTCTTT. This codes for CASSEFGRGPRNTEAFF. This rearrangement joins TRBV25-1 to TRBJ1-1, with a possible D match to TRBD1 (6 bases). The V gene's germline CDR1 is MGHDK and CDR2 SYGVNS. CDR3 length: 17 residues. V lost 1 base and J lost 1, with 16 bases in between.

A few counts support this clone. The sample carries other DNA sequences with the same CDR3. This rearrangement joins TRBV5-1 to TRBJ1-5; D is perhaps TRBD1 (6 bases). The CDR3 is made up of 15 amino acids. V was shortened by 4 bases and J by 0 bases, with 11 bases between the two germline ends. Germline V gene sequence: CDR1 SGHRS, CDR2 YFSETQ. CDR3 region: CASSPGQYSNQPQHF. As DNA, the CDR3 is TGCGCCAGCAGCCCGGGACAATATAGCAATCAGCCCCAGCATTTT.

The V call is TRBV5-1, the J call TRBJ1-4; perhaps TRBD1 as D (5 bases). This CDR3 comprises 15 residues. Germline V lookup: CDR1 SGHRS, CDR2 YFSETQ. V was cut by 0 bases and J by 0 bases, with 6 bases left in between. The CDR3 DNA is TGCGCCAGCAGCTTGGGGACAACAACTAATGAAAAACTGTTTTTT. Translation gives CASSLGTTTNEKLFF.

The chain joins TRBV29-1 to TRBJ2-7; 7 bases line up with TRBD1. The junction had 13 bases not matched to a gene; V was cut back by 4 bases and J by 7 bases. The CDR3 is 14 amino acids. From germline, CDR1 is SQVTM and CDR2 ANQGSEA. The CDR3 region has the DNA TGCAGCGTTGCCCGGGGACAGCGTCTAGGGGAGCAGTACTTC. Encoded protein: CSVARGQRLGEQYF.

V usage is TRBV4-1 and J usage is TRBJ1-1, with D possibly TRBD1 on 5 matching bases. The CDR3 is made up of 15 amino acids. Germline V gene data show CDR1 as MGHRA and CDR2 as YSYEKL. Trimming took off 2 bases at V and 13 bases at J, with 23 bases between the two ends. The CDR3 is CASSQPQIDGRAVFF. CDR3 nucleotide sequence: TGCGCCAGCAGCCAACCGCAGATTGATGGCAGGGCCGTTTTCTTT.

This clone was counted a single time. The sample holds other DNA sequences that translate to the same CDR3. The V call is TRBV18, the J call TRBJ2-7; the D gene is possibly TRBD2 (5 bases). V lost 0 bases to trimming and J lost 1 base, with 7 bases between them. Germline CDR1 KGHSH, CDR2 LQKENI. The CDR3 covers 14 residues. CDR3 in amino acids: CASSPPGSSYEQYF. The DNA of the CDR3 is TGTGCCAGCTCACCACCGGGGAGTTCCTACGAGCAGTACTTC.

This chain uses TRBV5-8 with TRBJ1-5; D gene uncertain. The CDR3 sequence is 16 residues long. Trimming stripped 4 bases from V and 0 bases from J, with 14 bases between. CDR1 and CDR2 (germline): SGHTS, YDEGEE. The CDR3 region has the DNA TGTGCCAGCAGCGCACCCTCCAGAAATAGCAATCAGCCCCAGCATTTT. It is translated as CASSAPSRNSNQPQHF.

V is TRBV7-8 and J is TRBJ1-3; D gene uncertain. There are 16 residues in the CDR3. Germline lookup yields CDR1 SGHVS and CDR2 FQNEAQ. V lost 1 base, J lost 3 bases, and 13 bases lay in between. CDR3 sequence: CASSLDLAGFGNTIYF. Written as DNA, the CDR3 is TGTGCCAGCAGCTTAGACCTTGCGGGATTTGGAAACACCATATATTTT.

Concerning this clone itself: The same CDR3 can be traced to other DNA sequences in this sample. The V call is TRBV5-6, the J call TRBJ1-2; 8 bases map to TRBD1. CDR1 is SGHDT, CDR2 YYEEEE, per germline. With V trimmed by 0 bases and J by 5 bases, 6 bases remained unmatched. The CDR3 extends over 15 amino acids. The CDR3 region is CASSLAAGGAYGYTF. In DNA form, the CDR3 reads TGTGCCAGCAGCTTGGCGGCAGGGGGCGCATATGGCTACACCTTC.